Below, 5 T cell receptor beta chains from the same sample are listed, as sequenced in a study of cytomegalovirus exposure and HLA in healthy donors. Use of 60 Vbeta and 13 Jbeta primers characterized the PCR. Profiling relied on immunoSEQ multiplex PCR, and the TCRdb table lists in-frame clones only, not all of them. Among about 92,000 clones listed, over 70% were seen once. The sequencing sample was made of PBMCs. The origin of the receptors is a girl aged 2 to 9 in good health and CMV-seropositive.

This clone was detected a few times. The gene calls are TRBV28 and TRBJ2-1, with 8 bases identical to TRBD2. The J segment lost 4 bases and the V segment lost 1 base, leaving 6 bases of the junction unmatched. Germline CDR1 and CDR2: MDHEN and SYDVKM. CDR3 length: 16 amino acids. CDR3 bases: TGTGCCAGCAGTTTATTAGCGGGAATTCTATACAATGAGCAGTTCTTC. Encoded protein: CASSLLAGILYNEQFF.

The chain uses TRBV29-1 and TRBJ1-1, with no clear D. The V and J ends lost 6 bases and 5 bases respectively, with 13 bases between them. Germline loops: CDR1 SQVTM, CDR2 ANQGSEA. The CDR3 length is 12 residues. CDR3 protein: CSVGYGGTEAFF. The CDR3 bases are TGCAGCGTAGGGTACGGAGGGACTGAAGCTTTCTTT.

V usage is TRBV5-1 and J usage is TRBJ2-3; a possible D gene is TRBD2 (7 bases). Trimming took off 6 bases at V and 6 bases at J, with 11 bases between the two ends. CDR1 and CDR2 from the germline V gene are SGHRS and YFSETQ. The CDR3 runs 12 residues. The CDR3 coding sequence is TGCGCCAGCAAGGGGGGGTCGGATACGCAGTATTTT. It specifies CASKGGSDTQYF.

On this clone itself: At one of its ends the junction is not consistent with the germline gene, which may arise from a read error. The chain couples TRBV7-9 to TRBJ1-1; possible D gene TRBD1, 5 bases. Germline V gene sequence: CDR1 SEHNR, CDR2 FQNEAQ (reference sequence). CDR3 length: 16 residues. CDR3 coding DNA: TGTGCCAGCAGCTCCGGGAGCGCTTCAGGGAACACTGAATCTTTCTTT. Protein sequence: CASSSGSASGNTESFF.

V usage is TRBV29-1 and J usage is TRBJ1-4; unclear D gene. Germline V gives CDR1 SQVTM, CDR2 ANQGSEA. Trimming took off 6 bases at V and 8 bases at J, with 16 bases between the two ends. The CDR3 extends over 13 amino acids. The DNA for the CDR3 is TGCAGCGTCCGGGTGTTCAGTAAGGAAAAACTGTTTTTT. As protein: CSVRVFSKEKLFF.